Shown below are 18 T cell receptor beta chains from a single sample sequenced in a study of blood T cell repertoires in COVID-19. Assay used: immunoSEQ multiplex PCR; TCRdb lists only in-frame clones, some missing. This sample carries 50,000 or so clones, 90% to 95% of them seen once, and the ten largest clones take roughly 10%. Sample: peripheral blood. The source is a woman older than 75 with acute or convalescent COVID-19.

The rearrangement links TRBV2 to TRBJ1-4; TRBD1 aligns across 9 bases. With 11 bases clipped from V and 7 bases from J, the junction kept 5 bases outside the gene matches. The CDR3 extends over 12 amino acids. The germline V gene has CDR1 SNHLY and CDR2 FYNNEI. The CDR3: CAGTGGREKLFF. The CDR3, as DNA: TGTGCCGGTACAGGGGGCCGTGAAAAACTGTTTTTT.

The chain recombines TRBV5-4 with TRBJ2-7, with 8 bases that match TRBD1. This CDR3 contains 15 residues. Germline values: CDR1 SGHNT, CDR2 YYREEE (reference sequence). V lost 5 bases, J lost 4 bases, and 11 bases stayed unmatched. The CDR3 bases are TGTGCCAGCAGACGGGACTTGAGACAGGGGTACGAGCAGTACTTC. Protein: CASRRDLRQGYEQYF.

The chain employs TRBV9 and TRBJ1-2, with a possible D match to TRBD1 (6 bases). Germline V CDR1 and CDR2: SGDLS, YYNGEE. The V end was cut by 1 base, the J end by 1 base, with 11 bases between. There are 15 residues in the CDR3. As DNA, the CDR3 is TGTGCCAGCAGCGTATTGGGACACGGTAACTATGGCTACACCTTC. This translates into CASSVLGHGNYGYTF.

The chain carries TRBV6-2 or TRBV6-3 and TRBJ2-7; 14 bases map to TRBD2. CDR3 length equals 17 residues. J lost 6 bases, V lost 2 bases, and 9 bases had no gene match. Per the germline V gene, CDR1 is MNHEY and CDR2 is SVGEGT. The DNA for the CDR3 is TGTGCCAGCAGTTACCGAGGGACTAGCGGGAGACGTCTCGAGCAGTACTTC. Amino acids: CASSYRGTSGRRLEQYF.

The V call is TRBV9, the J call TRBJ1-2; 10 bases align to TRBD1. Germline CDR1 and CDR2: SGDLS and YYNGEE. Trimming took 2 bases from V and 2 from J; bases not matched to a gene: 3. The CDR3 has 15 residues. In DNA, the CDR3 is TGTGCCAGCAGCGTTTCGACAGGGGGCAACTATGGCTACACCTTC. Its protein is CASSVSTGGNYGYTF.

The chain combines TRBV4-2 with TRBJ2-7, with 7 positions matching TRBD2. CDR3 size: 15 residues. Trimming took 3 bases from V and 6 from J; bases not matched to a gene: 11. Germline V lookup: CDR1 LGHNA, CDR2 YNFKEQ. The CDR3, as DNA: TGTGCCAGCAGCCACGGACTAGAAATTGGTTTCGAGCAGTACTTC. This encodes CASSHGLEIGFEQYF.

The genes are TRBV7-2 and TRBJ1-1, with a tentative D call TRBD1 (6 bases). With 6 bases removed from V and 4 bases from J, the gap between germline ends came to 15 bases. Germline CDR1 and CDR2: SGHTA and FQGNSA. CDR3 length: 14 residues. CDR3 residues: CASSSSGVLTEAFF. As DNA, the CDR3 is TGTGCCAGCAGTTCATCAGGGGTCCTCACTGAAGCTTTCTTT.

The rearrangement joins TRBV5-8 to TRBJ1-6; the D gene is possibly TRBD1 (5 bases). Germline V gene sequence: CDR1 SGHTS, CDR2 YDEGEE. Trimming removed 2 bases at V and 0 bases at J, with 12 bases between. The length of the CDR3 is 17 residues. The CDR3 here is CASSFSGGSSYNSPLHF. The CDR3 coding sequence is TGTGCCAGCAGCTTCTCCGGGGGGAGCTCCTATAATTCACCCCTCCACTTT.

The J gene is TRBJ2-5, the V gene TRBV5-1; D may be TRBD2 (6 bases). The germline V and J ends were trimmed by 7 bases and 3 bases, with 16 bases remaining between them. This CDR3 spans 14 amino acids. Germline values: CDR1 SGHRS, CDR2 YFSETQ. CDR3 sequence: CASSRESGEETQYF. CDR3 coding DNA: TGCGCCAGCTCGCGGGAAAGCGGAGAAGAGACCCAGTACTTC.

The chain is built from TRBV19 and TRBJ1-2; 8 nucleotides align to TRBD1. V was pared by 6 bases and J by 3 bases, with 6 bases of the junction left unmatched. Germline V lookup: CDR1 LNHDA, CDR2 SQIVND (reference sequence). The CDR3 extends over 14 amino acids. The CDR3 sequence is CASRGTGWDYGYTF. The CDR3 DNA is TGTGCCAGTAGGGGGACAGGTTGGGACTATGGCTACACCTTC.

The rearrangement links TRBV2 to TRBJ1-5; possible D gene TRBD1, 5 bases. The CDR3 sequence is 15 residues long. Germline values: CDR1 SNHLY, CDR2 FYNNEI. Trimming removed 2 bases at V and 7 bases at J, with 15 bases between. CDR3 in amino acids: CASSESQGLMQPQHF. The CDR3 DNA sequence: TGTGCCAGCAGTGAATCGCAGGGTCTAATGCAGCCCCAGCATTTT.

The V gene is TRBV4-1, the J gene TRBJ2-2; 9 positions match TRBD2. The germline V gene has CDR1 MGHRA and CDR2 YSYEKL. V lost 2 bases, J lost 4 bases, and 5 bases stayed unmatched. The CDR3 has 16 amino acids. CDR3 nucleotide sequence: TGCGCCAGCAGCCAAAACGCGGGAGGGGTCACCGGGGAGCTGTTTTTT. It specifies CASSQNAGGVTGELFF.

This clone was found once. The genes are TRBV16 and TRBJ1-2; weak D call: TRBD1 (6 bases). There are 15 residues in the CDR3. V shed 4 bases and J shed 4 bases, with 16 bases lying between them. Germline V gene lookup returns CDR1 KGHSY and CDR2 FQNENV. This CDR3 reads CASSRQGTLGYGYTF. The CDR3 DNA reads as TGTGCCAGCAGCCGCCAGGGGACGCTAGGCTATGGCTACACCTTC.

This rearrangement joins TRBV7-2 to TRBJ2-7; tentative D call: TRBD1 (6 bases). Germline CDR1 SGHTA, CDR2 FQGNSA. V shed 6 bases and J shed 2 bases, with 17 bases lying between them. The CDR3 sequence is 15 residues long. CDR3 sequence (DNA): TGTGCCAGCAGTCTACAGGGTATTGGGGCCTACGAGCAGTACTTC. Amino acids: CASSLQGIGAYEQYF.

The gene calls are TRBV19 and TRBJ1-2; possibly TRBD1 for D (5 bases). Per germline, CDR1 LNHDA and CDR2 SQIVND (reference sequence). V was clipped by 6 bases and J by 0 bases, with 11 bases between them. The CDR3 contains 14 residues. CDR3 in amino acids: CASRARQTNYGYTF. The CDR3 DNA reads TGTGCCAGTAGGGCCAGACAGACTAACTATGGCTACACCTTC.

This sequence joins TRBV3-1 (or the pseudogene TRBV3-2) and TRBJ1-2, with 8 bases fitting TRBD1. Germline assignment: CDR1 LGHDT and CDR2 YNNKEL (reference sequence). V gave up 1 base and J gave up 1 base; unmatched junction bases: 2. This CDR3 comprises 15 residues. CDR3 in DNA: TGTGCCAGCAGCCAAGTCACAGGGGGTAACTATGGCTACACCTTC. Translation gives CASSQVTGGNYGYTF.

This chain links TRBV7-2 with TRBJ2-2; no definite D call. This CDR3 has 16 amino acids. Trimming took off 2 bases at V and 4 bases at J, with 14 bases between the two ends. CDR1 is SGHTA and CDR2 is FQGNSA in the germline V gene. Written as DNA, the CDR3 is TGTGCCAGCAGCTTACCATCTCTAGTCCGCACCGGGGAGCTGTTTTTT. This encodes CASSLPSLVRTGELFF. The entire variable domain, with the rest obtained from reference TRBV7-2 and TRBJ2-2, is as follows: GAGVSQSPSNKVTEKGKDVELRCDPISGHTALYWYRQSLGQGLEFLIYFQGNSAPDKSGLPSDRFSAERTGGSVSTLTIQRTQQEDSAVYLCASSLPSLVRTGELFFGEGSRLTVL.

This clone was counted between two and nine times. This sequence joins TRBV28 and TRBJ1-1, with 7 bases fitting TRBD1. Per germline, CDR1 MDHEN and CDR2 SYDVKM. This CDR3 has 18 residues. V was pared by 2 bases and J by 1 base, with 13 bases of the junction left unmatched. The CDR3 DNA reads TGTGCCAGCAGTTTAGGCGGGCAGGGGGGATCAAAGAACACTGAAGCTTTCTTT. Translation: CASSLGGQGGSKNTEAFF.